Given below is one T cell receptor (beta chain) in context. Its antigen remains unknown. The entry originates in a study of Ad26.COV2.S vaccination and SARS-CoV-2 variants. Study-wide results and limits: It was reported that spike-specific CD8+ and CD4+ T cell responses were substantially broad after vaccination. Individuals receiving vaccine had higher spike-specific TCR breadth than placebo recipients did.

Treatment denoted: over 15 received Ad26.COV2.S at low or high dose, single or two shots; roughly five received placebo; per-sample allocation not given. It was on day 63 after the first vaccine or placebo injection that samples were taken. J was trimmed by 7 bases and V by 3 bases; bases with no gene match: 14. The CDR3 has 16 amino acids. Germline CDR1 and CDR2: SGHAT and FQNNGV. Sequenced by immunoSEQ multiplex PCR; TCRdb stores in-frame clones only, minus some. This table has roughly 350,000 clones, roughly 90% appearing once. The source is a person between 18 and 59 years old who received the Ad26.COV2.S COVID-19 vaccine or a placebo. The starting material was peripheral blood, obtained in a trial of Ad26.COV2.S vaccine versus placebo. The chain links TRBV11-2 to TRBJ2-7; 8 bases match TRBD1. As DNA, the CDR3 is TGTGCCAGCAGCTTCGGACAGGGAAGGACGGCGGGGGAGCAGTACTTC. As protein: CASSFGQGRTAGEQYF.